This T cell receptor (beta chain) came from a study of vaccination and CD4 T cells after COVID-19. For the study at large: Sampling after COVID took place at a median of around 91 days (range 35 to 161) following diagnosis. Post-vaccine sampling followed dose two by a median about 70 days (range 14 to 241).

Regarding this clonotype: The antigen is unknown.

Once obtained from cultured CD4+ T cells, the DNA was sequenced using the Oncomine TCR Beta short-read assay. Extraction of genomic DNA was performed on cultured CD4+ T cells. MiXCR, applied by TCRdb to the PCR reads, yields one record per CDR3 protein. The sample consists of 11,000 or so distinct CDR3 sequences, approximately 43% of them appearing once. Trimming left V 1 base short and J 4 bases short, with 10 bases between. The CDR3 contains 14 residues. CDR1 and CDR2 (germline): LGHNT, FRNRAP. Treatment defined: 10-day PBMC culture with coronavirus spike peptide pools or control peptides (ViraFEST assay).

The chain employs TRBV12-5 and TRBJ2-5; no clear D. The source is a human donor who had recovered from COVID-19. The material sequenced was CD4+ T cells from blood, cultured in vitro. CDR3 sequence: CASGLAGGRETQYF. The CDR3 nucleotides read TGTGCTAGTGGTTTGGCAGGTGGGCGAGAGACCCAGTACTTC.